Sequencing of this T cell receptor beta chain was carried out in a study of blood T cell repertoires in COVID-19. Study-wide context: Donors in the United States, Italy and Spain gave samples during acute or convalescent COVID-19. PBMCs, B-cell-depleted T cells, or T cells were the source of the cDNA or gDNA that made up the material.

In the original analysis: Estimation of nucleated cell counts relied on the amplification of reference gene primers. Repertoires were generated with immunoSEQ multiplex PCR, while TCRdb's copy carries only in-frame clones and drops some. The V and J calls and clone size were taken over from that table, and D and trimming were inferred from the DNA. Counted here are under 80,000 clones, 85% to 90% occurring once; the ten biggest clones make up roughly 15%. With 1 base removed from V and 8 bases from J, the gap between germline ends came to 11 bases. Germline-derived CDR1 and CDR2 are LGHNA and YNFKEQ. This CDR3 spans 13 amino acids.

J is TRBJ1-2 and V is TRBV4-2; possibly TRBD1 for D (6 bases). The TCR originated in an elderly man in a cohort sampled during active COVID-19. The source material was peripheral blood. The CDR3 nucleotides are TGTGCCAGCAGCCAAGGAACAGGGTACGGCTACACCTTC. As protein: CASSQGTGYGYTF.